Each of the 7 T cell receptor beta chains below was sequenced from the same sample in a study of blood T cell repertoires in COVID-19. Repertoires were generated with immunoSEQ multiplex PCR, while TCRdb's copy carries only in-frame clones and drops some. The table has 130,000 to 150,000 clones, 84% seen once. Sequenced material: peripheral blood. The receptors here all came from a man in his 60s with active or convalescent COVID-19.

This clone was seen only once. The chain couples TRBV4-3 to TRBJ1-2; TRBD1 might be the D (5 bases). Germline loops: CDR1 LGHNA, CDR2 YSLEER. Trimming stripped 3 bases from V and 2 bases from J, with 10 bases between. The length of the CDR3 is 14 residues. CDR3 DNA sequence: TGCGCCAGCAGCCATACGACAGCCAACTATGGCTACACCTTC. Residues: CASSHTTANYGYTF.

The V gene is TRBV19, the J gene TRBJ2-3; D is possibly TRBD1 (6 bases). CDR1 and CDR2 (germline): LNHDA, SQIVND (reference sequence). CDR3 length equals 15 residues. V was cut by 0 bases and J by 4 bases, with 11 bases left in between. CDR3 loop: CASSIDFTGSDTQYF. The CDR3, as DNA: TGTGCCAGTAGTATAGATTTCACAGGGTCAGATACGCAGTATTTT.

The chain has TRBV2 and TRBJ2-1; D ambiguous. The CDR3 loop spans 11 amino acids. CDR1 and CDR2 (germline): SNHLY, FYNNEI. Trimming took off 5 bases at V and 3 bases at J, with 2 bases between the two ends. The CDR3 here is CASSLYNEQFF. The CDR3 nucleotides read TGTGCCAGCAGTCTCTACAATGAGCAGTTCTTC.

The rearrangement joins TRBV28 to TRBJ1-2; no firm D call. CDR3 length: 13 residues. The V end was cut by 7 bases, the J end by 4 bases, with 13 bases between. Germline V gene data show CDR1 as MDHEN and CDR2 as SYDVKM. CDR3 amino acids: CASTPPSFYGYTF. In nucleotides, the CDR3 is TGTGCCAGCACCCCCCCCTCCTTCTATGGCTACACCTTC.

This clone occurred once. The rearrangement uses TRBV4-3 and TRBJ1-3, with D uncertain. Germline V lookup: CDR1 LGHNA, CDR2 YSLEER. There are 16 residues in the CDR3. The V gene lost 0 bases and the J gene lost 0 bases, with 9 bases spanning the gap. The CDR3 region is CASSQDRVSSGNTIYF. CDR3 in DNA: TGCGCCAGCAGCCAAGATCGGGTCAGCTCTGGAAACACCATATATTTT.

DNA of the CDR3: TGTGCCTGGAGTGTACCCGGACAGGGCGGTGAAAAACTGTTTTTT. Translation gives CAWSVPGQGGEKLFF. J is TRBJ1-4 and V is TRBV30; 8 nucleotides align to TRBD1. After removal of 0 bases from V and 7 bases from J, the junction contained 7 bases not matched to a gene. The CDR3 extends over 15 amino acids. Germline values: CDR1 GTSNPN, CDR2 SVGIG (reference sequence).

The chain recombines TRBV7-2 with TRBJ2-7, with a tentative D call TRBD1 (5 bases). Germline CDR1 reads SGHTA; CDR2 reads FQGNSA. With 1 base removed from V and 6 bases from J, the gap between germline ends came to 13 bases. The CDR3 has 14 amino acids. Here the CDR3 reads CASSLGAGFGEQYV. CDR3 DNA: TGTGCCAGCAGCTTAGGTGCAGGGTTTGGCGAGCAGTACGTC.